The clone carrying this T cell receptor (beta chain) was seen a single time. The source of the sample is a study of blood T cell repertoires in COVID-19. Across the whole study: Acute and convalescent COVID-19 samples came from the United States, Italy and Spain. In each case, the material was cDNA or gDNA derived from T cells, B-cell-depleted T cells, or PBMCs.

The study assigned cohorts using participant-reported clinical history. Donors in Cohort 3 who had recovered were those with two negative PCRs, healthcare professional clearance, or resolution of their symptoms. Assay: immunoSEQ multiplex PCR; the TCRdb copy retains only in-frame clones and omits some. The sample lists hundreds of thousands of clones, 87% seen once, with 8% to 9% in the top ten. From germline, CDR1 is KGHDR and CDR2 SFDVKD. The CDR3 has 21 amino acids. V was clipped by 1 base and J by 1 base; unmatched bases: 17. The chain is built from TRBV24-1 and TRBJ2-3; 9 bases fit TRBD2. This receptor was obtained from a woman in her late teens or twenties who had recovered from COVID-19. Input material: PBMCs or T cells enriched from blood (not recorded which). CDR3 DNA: TGTGCCACCAGTGATTTCTGGGGTAGCGGGGGCCCCGAGGAGGGCACAGATACGCAGTATTTT. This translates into CATSDFWGSGGPEEGTDTQYF.